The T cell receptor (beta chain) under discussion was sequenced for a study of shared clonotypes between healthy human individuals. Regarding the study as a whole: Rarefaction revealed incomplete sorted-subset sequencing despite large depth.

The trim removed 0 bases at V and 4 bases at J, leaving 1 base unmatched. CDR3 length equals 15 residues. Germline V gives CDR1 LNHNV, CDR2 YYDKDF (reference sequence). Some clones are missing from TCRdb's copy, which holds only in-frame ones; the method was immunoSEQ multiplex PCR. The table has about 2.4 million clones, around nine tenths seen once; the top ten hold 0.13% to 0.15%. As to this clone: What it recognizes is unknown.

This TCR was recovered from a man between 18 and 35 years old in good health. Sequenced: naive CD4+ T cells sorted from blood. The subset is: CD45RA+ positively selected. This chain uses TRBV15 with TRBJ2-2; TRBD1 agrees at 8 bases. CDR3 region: CATSRDQGATGELFF. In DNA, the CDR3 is TGTGCCACCAGCAGAGATCAGGGGGCCACCGGGGAGCTGTTTTTT.